Presented here are 4 T cell receptor beta chains from one specimen sequenced in a study of blood T cell repertoires in COVID-19. Assay: immunoSEQ multiplex PCR; the TCRdb copy retains only in-frame clones and omits some. The top ten clones hold less than 6.5% of a sample with roughly 180,000 clones, about 88% of them seen once. The sequenced sample consisted of peripheral blood. The receptors were gathered from a woman in her forties or fifties with COVID-19, enrolled during active disease.

The J gene is TRBJ2-7, the V gene TRBV6-5, with D tentatively TRBD1 (5 bases). CDR3 length: 16 residues. Deletions cut 4 bases from V and 1 base from J, with 17 bases between. Germline lookup yields CDR1 MNHEY and CDR2 SVGAGI. CDR3 nucleotide sequence: TGTGCCAGCAGTTTGCAGGGCCAGGGTGGTTCCTACGAGCAGTACTTC. This gives the protein CASSLQGQGGSYEQYF.

Notes on this clone: An end of the junction differs from the germline gene, which may be a read error. The chain combines TRBV10-3 with TRBJ2-1; TRBD2 might be the D (5 bases). CDR1 and CDR2 (germline): ENHRY, SYGVKD. This CDR3 has 17 residues. CDR3 in amino acids: CAISESETTLRPNGQFF. The CDR3 bases are TGTGCCATCAGTGAGTCGGAGACTACACTGAGGCCAAATGGGCAGTTCTTC.

The rearrangement uses TRBV11-2 and TRBJ2-2; maybe TRBD1 (6 bases). Germline V gene lookup returns CDR1 SGHAT and CDR2 FQNNGV. V lost 5 bases, J lost 1 base, and 11 bases lay in between. CDR3 length: 15 residues. DNA of the CDR3: TGTGCCAGCAGCCCCACGACAGGGAACACCGGGGAGCTGTTTTTT. This encodes CASSPTTGNTGELFF.

The J gene is TRBJ1-5, the V gene TRBV21-1; the table's D gene call, TRBD1, was not cross checked with the DNA. TRBV21-1 is tagged as a pseudogene. CDR3 length: 16 residues. CDR3 DNA sequence: TGTGCCAGCAGCCGAGGGACAGGGGCTTTGATCCAGCCCCAGCATTTT. The encoded protein is CASSRGTGALIQPQHF.